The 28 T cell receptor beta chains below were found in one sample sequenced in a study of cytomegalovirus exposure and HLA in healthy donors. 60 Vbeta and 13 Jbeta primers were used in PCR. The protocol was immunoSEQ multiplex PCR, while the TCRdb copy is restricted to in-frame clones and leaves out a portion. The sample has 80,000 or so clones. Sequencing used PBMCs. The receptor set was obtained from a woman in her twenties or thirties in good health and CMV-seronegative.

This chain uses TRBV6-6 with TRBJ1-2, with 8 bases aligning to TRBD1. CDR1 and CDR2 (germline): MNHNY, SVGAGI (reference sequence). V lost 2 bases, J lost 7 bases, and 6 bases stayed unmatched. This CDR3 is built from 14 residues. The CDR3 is CASSYRGQGTGYTF. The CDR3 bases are TGTGCCAGCAGTTACCGTGGACAGGGAACTGGCTACACCTTC.

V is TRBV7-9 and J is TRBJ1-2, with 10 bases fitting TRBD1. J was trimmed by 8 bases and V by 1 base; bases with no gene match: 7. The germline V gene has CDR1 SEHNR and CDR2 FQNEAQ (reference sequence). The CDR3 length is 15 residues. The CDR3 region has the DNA TGTGCCAGCAGCTTAGGGGACAGGGGTTGGAACGGCTACACCTTC. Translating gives CASSLGDRGWNGYTF.

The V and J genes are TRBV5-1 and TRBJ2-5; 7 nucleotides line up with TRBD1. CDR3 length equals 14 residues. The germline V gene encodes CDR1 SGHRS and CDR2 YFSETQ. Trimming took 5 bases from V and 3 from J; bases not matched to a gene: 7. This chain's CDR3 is CASRTGMWKETQYF. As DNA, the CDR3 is TGCGCCAGCAGGACAGGGATGTGGAAAGAGACCCAGTACTTC.

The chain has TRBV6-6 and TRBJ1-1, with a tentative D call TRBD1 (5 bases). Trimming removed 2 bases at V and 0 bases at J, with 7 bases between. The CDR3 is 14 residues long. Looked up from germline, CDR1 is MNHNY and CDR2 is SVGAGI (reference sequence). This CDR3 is CASSYTGVNTEAFF. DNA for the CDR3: TGTGCCAGCAGTTACACGGGGGTGAACACTGAAGCTTTCTTT.

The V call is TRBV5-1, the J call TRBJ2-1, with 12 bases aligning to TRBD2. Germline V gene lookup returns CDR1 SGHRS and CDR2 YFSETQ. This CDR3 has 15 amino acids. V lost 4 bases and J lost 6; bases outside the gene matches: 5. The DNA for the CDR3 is TGCGCCAGCAGCCCGGGACTAGCGGGCCCCAATGAGCAGTTCTTC. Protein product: CASSPGLAGPNEQFF.

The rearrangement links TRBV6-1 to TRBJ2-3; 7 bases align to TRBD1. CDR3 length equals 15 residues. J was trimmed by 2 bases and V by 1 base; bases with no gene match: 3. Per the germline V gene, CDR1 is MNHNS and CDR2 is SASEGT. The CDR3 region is CASSEGTGDTDTQYF. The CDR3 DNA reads TGTGCCAGCAGTGAAGGGACAGGAGACACAGATACGCAGTATTTT.

The CDR3 coding sequence is TGCGCCAGCAGCTTGGGGCTTGTGACTAGGGAGAGGACGGGGGAGCTGTTTTTT. This codes for CASSLGLVTRERTGELFF. V usage is TRBV5-1 and J usage is TRBJ2-2; a possible D gene is TRBD2 (6 bases). CDR1 is SGHRS, CDR2 YFSETQ, per germline. This CDR3 is 18 amino acids long. V dropped 0 bases and J dropped 8 bases, with 23 bases sitting between them.

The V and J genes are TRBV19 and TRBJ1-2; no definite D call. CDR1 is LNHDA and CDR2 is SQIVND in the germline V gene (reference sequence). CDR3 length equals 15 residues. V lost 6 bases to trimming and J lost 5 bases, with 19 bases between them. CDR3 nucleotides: TGTGCCAGTAGCCCGGCGGGAAGGATCGCATATGGCTACACCTTC. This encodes CASSPAGRIAYGYTF.

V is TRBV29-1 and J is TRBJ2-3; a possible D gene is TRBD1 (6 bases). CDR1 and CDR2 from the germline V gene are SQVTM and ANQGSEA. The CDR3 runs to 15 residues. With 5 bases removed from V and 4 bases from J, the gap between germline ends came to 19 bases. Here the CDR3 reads CSVNTGTYTSDTQYF. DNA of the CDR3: TGCAGCGTTAACACCGGGACATATACTTCAGATACGCAGTATTTT.

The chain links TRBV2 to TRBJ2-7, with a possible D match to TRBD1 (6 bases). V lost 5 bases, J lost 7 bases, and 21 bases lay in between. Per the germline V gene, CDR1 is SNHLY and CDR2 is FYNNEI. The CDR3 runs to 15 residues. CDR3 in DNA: TGTGCCAGCAGTCCACGGACAGCCTCCGAGACGGAGCAGTACTTC. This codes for CASSPRTASETEQYF.

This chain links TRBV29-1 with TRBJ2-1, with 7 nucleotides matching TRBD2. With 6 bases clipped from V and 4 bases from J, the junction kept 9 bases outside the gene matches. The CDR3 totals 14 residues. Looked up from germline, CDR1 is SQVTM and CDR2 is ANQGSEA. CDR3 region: CSVVLRDYYNEQFF. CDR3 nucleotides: TGCAGCGTGGTCCTCCGGGACTATTACAATGAGCAGTTCTTC.

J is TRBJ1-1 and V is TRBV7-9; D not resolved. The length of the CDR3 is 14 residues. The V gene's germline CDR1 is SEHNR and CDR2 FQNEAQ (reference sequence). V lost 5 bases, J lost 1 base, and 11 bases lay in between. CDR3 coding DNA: TGTGCCAGCAGCCCAAATCCGGGGAACACTGAAGCTTTCTTT. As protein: CASSPNPGNTEAFF.

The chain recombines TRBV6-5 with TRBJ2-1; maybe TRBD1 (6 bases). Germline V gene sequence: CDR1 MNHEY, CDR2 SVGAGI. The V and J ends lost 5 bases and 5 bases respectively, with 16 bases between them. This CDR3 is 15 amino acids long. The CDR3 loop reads CASSPSTGSDNEQFF. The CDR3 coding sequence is TGTGCCAGCAGTCCGTCTACAGGGTCCGACAATGAGCAGTTCTTC.

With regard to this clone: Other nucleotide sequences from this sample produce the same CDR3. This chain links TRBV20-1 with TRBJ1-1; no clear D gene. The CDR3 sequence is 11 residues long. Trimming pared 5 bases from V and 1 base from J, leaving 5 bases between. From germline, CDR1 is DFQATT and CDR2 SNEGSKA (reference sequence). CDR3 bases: TGCAGTGCTCCAGGGAACACTGAAGCTTTCTTT. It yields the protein CSAPGNTEAFF.

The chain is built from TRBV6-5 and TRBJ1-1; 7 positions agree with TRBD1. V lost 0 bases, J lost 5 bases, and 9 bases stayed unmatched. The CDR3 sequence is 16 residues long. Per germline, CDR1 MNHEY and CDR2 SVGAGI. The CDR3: CASSYSAGTVTTEAFF. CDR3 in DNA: TGTGCCAGCAGTTACTCTGCGGGGACAGTAACAACTGAAGCTTTCTTT.

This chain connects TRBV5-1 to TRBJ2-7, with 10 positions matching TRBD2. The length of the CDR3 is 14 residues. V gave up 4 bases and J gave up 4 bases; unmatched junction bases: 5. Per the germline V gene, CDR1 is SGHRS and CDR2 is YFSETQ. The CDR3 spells CASSQLAGGYEQYF. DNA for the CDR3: TGCGCCAGCAGCCAATTAGCGGGAGGTTACGAGCAGTACTTC.

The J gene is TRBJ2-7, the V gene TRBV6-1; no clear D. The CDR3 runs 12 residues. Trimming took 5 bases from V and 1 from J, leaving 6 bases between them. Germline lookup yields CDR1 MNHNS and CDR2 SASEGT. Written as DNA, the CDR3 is TGTGCCAGCAGTCAGAAGTCCTACGAGCAGTACTTC. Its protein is CASSQKSYEQYF.

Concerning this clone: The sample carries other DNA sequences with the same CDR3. The CDR3 region is CASSLGGGTDTQYF. CDR3 in DNA: TGCGCCAGCAGCTTGGGGGGAGGCACAGATACGCAGTATTTT. The chain carries TRBV5-1 and TRBJ2-3, with a possible D match to TRBD2 (5 bases). CDR3 size: 14 residues. V lost 0 bases and J lost 1, with 6 bases in between. Per the germline V gene, CDR1 is SGHRS and CDR2 is YFSETQ.

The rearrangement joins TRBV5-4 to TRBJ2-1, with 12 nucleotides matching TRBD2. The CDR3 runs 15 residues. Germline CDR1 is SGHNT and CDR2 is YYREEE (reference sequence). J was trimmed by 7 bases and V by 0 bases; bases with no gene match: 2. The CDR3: CASSLGLAGENEQFF. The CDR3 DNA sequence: TGTGCCAGCAGCTTGGGACTAGCGGGAGAAAATGAGCAGTTCTTC.

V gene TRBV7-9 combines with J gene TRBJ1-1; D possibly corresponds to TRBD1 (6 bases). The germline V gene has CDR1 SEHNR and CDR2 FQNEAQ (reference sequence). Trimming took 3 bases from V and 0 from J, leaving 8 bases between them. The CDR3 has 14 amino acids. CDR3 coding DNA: TGTGCCAGCAGCTTCCAGGGGTTGAACACTGAAGCTTTCTTT. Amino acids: CASSFQGLNTEAFF.

The DNA for the CDR3 is TGTGCCAGCAGCTTAGCGGGGATGGGCTACAATGAGCAGTTCTTC. This codes for CASSLAGMGYNEQFF. V is TRBV11-2 and J is TRBJ2-1; TRBD2 might be the D (5 bases). This CDR3 spans 15 amino acids. The V gene lost 1 base and the J gene lost 3 bases, with 10 bases spanning the gap. Germline V lookup: CDR1 SGHAT, CDR2 FQNNGV.

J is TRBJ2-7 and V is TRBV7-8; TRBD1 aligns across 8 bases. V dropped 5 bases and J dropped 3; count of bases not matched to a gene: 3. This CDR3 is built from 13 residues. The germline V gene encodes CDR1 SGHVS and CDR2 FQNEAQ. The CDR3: CASSRGTGYEQYF. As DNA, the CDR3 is TGTGCCAGCAGCCGAGGGACAGGCTACGAGCAGTACTTC.

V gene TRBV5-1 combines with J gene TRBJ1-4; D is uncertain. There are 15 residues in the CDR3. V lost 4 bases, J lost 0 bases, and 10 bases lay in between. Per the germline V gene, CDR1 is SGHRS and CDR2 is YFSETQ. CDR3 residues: CASSPGTTTNEKLFF. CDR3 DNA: TGCGCCAGCAGCCCCGGTACGACAACTAATGAAAAACTGTTTTTT.

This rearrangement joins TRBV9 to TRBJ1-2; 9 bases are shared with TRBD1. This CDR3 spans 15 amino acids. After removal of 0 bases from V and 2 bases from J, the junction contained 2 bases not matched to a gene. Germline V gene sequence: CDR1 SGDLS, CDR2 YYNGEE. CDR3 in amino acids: CASSVDGTGNYGYTF. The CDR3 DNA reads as TGTGCCAGCAGCGTAGATGGGACAGGGAACTATGGCTACACCTTC. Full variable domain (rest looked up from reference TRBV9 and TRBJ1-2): DSGVTQTPKHLITATGQRVTLRCSPRSGDLSVYWYQQSLDQGLQFLIQYYNGEERAKGNILERFSAQQFPDLHSELNLSSLELGDSALYFCASSVDGTGNYGYTFGSGTRLTVV.

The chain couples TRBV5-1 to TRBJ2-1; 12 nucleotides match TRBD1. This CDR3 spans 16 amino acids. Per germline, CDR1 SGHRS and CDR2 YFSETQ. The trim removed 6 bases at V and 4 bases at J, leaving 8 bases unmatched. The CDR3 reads CASTGQGQGAYNEQFF. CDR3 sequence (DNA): TGCGCCAGCACTGGGCAGGGACAGGGGGCTTACAATGAGCAGTTCTTC.

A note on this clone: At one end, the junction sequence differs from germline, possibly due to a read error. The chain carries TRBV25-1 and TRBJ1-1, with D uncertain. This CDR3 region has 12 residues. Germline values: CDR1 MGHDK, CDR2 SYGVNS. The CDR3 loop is CASSEDGGEDFF. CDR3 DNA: TGTGCCAGCAGTGAAGATGGAGGTGAAGATTTCTTT. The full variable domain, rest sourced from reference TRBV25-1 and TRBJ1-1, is EADIYQTPRYLVIGTGKKITLECSQTMGHDKMYWYQQDPGMELHLIHYSYGVNSTEKGDLSSESTVSRIRTEHFPLTLESARPSHTSQYLCASSEDGGEDFFGQGTRLTVV.

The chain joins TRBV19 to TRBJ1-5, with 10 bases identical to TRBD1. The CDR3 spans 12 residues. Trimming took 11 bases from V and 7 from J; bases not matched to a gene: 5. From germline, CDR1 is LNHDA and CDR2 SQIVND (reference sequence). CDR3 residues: CAARTGGQPQHF. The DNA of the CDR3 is TGTGCCGCACGGACAGGGGGGCAGCCCCAGCATTTT.

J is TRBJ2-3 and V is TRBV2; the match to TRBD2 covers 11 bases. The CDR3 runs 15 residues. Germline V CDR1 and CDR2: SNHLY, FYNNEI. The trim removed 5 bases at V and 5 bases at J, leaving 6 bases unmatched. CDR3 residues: CASSSLAGGGDTQYF. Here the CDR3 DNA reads TGTGCCAGCAGTTCCCTAGCGGGAGGTGGAGATACGCAGTATTTT. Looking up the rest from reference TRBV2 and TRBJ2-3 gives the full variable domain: EPEVTQTPSHQVTQMGQEVILRCVPISNHLYFYWYRQILGQKVEFLVSFYNNEISEKSEIFDDQFSVERPDGSNFTLKIRSTKLEDSAMYFCASSSLAGGGDTQYFGPGTRLTVL.